One and the same sample provided the 30 T cell receptor beta chains below, sequenced in a study of blood T cell repertoires in COVID-19. Generated by immunoSEQ multiplex PCR, the TCRdb table keeps only in-frame clones and is missing some. Found here are about 180,000 clones, roughly 86% of them singletons; the top ten hold about 7.3%. Material: peripheral blood. The receptors shown here come from a man over 45 with active or convalescent COVID-19.

This clone was recorded once. The chain has TRBV14 and TRBJ2-2; 7 nucleotides match TRBD2. Germline assignment: CDR1 SGHDN and CDR2 FVKESK. This CDR3 is built from 18 residues. V dropped 0 bases and J dropped 1; count of bases not matched to a gene: 8. The CDR3 sequence is CASSQDWLGGRNTGELFF. The CDR3 nucleotides are TGTGCCAGCAGCCAAGACTGGTTAGGCGGGAGGAACACCGGGGAGCTGTTTTTT.

The chain carries TRBV9 and TRBJ1-2; D gene ambiguous. The CDR3 spans 13 residues. V shed 0 bases and J shed 7 bases, with 10 bases lying between them. From germline, CDR1 is SGDLS and CDR2 YYNGEE. CDR3 bases: TGTGCCAGCAGCGTAGGGCAGGACTCTGGCTACACCTTC. Translation: CASSVGQDSGYTF.

A single count supports this clone. The gene calls are TRBV2 and TRBJ2-3; a possible D gene is TRBD2 (5 bases). The CDR3 totals 15 residues. The germline V gene encodes CDR1 SNHLY and CDR2 FYNNEI. V was shortened by 8 bases and J by 0 bases, with 15 bases between the two germline ends. Here the CDR3 DNA reads TGTGCCAGCGCAGGACTTCGTGCTAGCACAGATACGCAGTATTTT. Residues: CASAGLRASTDTQYF.

CDR3: CASSLSGGPTREQYF. Written as DNA, the CDR3 is TGTGCCAGCAGTTTATCTGGAGGACCGACAAGGGAGCAGTACTTC. This rearrangement joins TRBV27 to TRBJ2-7; possibly TRBD2 for D (5 bases). Trimming left V 0 bases short and J 7 bases short, with 16 bases between. Looked up from germline, CDR1 is MNHEY and CDR2 is SMNVEV (reference sequence). This CDR3 is built from 15 residues.

The genes are TRBV9 and TRBJ2-3; TRBD1 aligns across 9 bases. Trimming at V came to 0 bases and at J to 3 bases, leaving 2 bases not matched to a gene. This CDR3 spans 15 amino acids. Per the germline V gene, CDR1 is SGDLS and CDR2 is YYNGEE. CDR3 sequence reads: CASSVEGQGTDTQYF. The CDR3 DNA reads TGTGCCAGCAGCGTAGAGGGACAGGGAACAGATACGCAGTATTTT.

This clone was observed a few times. The V gene is TRBV4-2, the J gene TRBJ1-1, with a tentative D call TRBD1 (6 bases). This CDR3 comprises 15 residues. Trimming stripped 5 bases from V and 4 bases from J, with 17 bases between. Germline V gene sequence: CDR1 LGHNA, CDR2 YNFKEQ. The DNA of the CDR3 is TGTGCCAGCAGCGAAGGGGGGGGCGCGGGCACTGAAGCTTTCTTT. Translating it yields CASSEGGGAGTEAFF.

This chain uses TRBV19 with TRBJ1-6; TRBD1 matches 9 bases. CDR1 LNHDA and CDR2 SQIVND come from the germline V gene (reference sequence). With V trimmed by 7 bases and J by 0 bases, 7 bases remained unmatched. This CDR3 spans 17 amino acids. In DNA form, the CDR3 reads TGTGCCAGTACTTTGGGACAGGGACGCTCCTATAATTCACCCCTCCACTTT. As protein: CASTLGQGRSYNSPLHF.

This clone was seen once. The chain uses TRBV27 and TRBJ2-7; D is perhaps TRBD1 (5 bases). Germline V lookup: CDR1 MNHEY, CDR2 SMNVEV (reference sequence). Trimming pared 7 bases from V and 5 bases from J, leaving 27 bases between. The CDR3 sequence is 17 residues long. CDR3 DNA: TGTGCCAGCACCGCAAGCCGGCAGAAGGGGCGCAGCCACGAGCAGTACTTC. This sequence encodes CASTASRQKGRSHEQYF.

The chain recombines TRBV18 with TRBJ2-2; D is ambiguous. Trimming cost V 5 bases and J 0 bases, with 7 bases left between them. The CDR3 has 14 residues. Looked up from germline, CDR1 is KGHSH and CDR2 is LQKENI. For the CDR3, the DNA is TGTGCCAGCTCAGAGAGCGCGAACACCGGGGAGCTGTTTTTT. This translates into CASSESANTGELFF.

The V call is TRBV5-1, the J call TRBJ2-2; D ambiguous. Germline V CDR1 and CDR2: SGHRS, YFSETQ. This CDR3 region has 16 residues. Trimming took 1 base from V and 2 from J, leaving 12 bases between them. The CDR3 DNA reads TGCGCCAGCAGCTTGCGGGTCCTACCCAACACCGGGGAGCTGTTTTTT. It translates to CASSLRVLPNTGELFF. Filled out from reference TRBV5-1 and TRBJ2-2, the complete variable domain reads KAGVTQTPRYLIKTRGQQVTLSCSPISGHRSVSWYQQTPGQGLQFLFEYFSETQRNKGNFPGRFSGRQFSNSRSEMNVSTLELGDSALYLCASSLRVLPNTGELFFGEGSRLTVL.

V is TRBV2 and J is TRBJ1-2, with 10 bases identical to TRBD1. CDR1 is SNHLY, CDR2 FYNNEI, per germline. Trimming took 7 bases from V and 9 from J; bases not matched to a gene: 11. CDR3 length: 14 amino acids. The CDR3 here is CASITTGGAVRYTF. The CDR3 DNA is TGTGCCAGCATTACGACAGGGGGCGCGGTGCGCTACACCTTC.

CDR3 sequence reads: CASSFDSGPTYEQYF. CDR3 nucleotides: TGCGCCAGCAGCTTCGATAGCGGGCCGACCTACGAGCAGTACTTC. This sequence joins TRBV5-1 and TRBJ2-7; 7 bases are shared with TRBD2. The CDR3 is 15 amino acids. The J segment lost 2 bases and the V segment lost 2 bases, leaving 7 bases of the junction unmatched. Per the germline V gene, CDR1 is SGHRS and CDR2 is YFSETQ.

The genes are TRBV4-1 and TRBJ2-5; TRBD2 matches at 7 bases. There are 15 residues in the CDR3. Losses at the gene ends were 4 bases for V and 4 bases for J; bases not matched to a gene: 9. Germline V CDR1 and CDR2: MGHRA, YSYEKL. The CDR3 sequence: CASSPGRGLGETQYF. DNA of the CDR3: TGCGCCAGCAGCCCAGGGCGGGGGTTAGGAGAGACCCAGTACTTC.

J is TRBJ1-2 and V is TRBV24-1, with D perhaps TRBD1 (5 bases). V was cut by 7 bases and J by 4 bases, with 18 bases left in between. The CDR3 sequence is 15 residues long. Germline V lookup: CDR1 KGHDR, CDR2 SFDVKD. CDR3 DNA: TGTGCCACCAGATCACTCGGGGGGACGATCTATGGCTACACCTTC. Its translation: CATRSLGGTIYGYTF.

The CDR3 bases are TGTGCCACCAGGGCGGGTGCCATGAACACTGAAGCTTTCTTT. Translated: CATRAGAMNTEAFF. The chain couples TRBV24-1 to TRBJ1-1; no definite D call. CDR1 and CDR2 (germline): KGHDR, SFDVKD. The CDR3 runs 14 residues. V was cut by 7 bases and J by 0 bases, with 11 bases left in between.

The chain recombines TRBV11-2 with TRBJ1-2; D uncertain. The CDR3 has 13 amino acids. Germline V gene lookup returns CDR1 SGHAT and CDR2 FQNNGV. Trimming cost V 5 bases and J 4 bases, with 11 bases left between them. The CDR3 protein is CASSQLSGYGYTF. CDR3 DNA: TGTGCCAGCAGCCAACTCTCGGGCTATGGCTACACCTTC.

The V call is TRBV6-5, the J call TRBJ1-1; possible D gene TRBD1, 5 bases. Germline V gene lookup returns CDR1 MNHEY and CDR2 SVGAGI. V lost 5 bases and J 1 base, leaving 14 bases between the germline ends. The CDR3 length is 15 residues. DNA for the CDR3: TGTGCCAGCAGTCCGCCGGGCAGGGCGAACACTGAAGCTTTCTTT. Amino acid sequence: CASSPPGRANTEAFF.

In its sample, this clone was seen a few times. The CDR3 loop reads CASSKTGAGEQYF. CDR3 nucleotides: TGTGCCAGCAGCAAGACAGGGGCGGGGGAGCAGTACTTC. The chain links TRBV5-4 to TRBJ2-7; TRBD1 agrees at 8 bases. V shed 4 bases, J shed 7 bases, and the junction held 7 bases outside the gene matches. The CDR3 is 13 amino acids. Per the germline V gene, CDR1 is SGHNT and CDR2 is YYREEE (reference sequence).

The V call is TRBV4-1, the J call TRBJ2-7, with no clear D. This CDR3 contains 15 residues. Trimming removed 0 bases from V and 0 bases from J, with 9 bases in between. Germline V gives CDR1 MGHRA, CDR2 YSYEKL. CDR3 sequence reads: CASSQDLPSSYEQYF. The CDR3, as DNA: TGCGCCAGCAGCCAAGATCTTCCTAGCTCCTACGAGCAGTACTTC.

J is TRBJ2-3 and V is TRBV5-1, with 8 bases identical to TRBD1. The CDR3 runs to 17 residues. Looked up from germline, CDR1 is SGHRS and CDR2 is YFSETQ. The trim removed 0 bases at V and 4 bases at J, leaving 10 bases unmatched. The CDR3 nucleotides are TGCGCCAGCAGCTTGGCCTGGTTGCAGGGGGCTTCAGATACGCAGTATTTT. Encoded protein: CASSLAWLQGASDTQYF.

The rearrangement links TRBV11-3 to TRBJ2-7; TRBD2 agrees at 10 bases. The germline V gene has CDR1 SGHNT and CDR2 YENEEA. Trimming cost V 7 bases and J 3 bases; bases outside gene matches: 18. The CDR3 is 18 residues long. CDR3 sequence reads: CASNYFRMGLAGDYEQYF. CDR3 coding DNA: TGTGCCAGCAACTACTTTCGGATGGGGCTAGCGGGAGACTACGAGCAGTACTTC.

The CDR3 DNA sequence: TGTGCCAGTAGTATAGCTCCGGGACTAGTCTACACCGGGGAGCTGTTTTTT. It is translated as CASSIAPGLVYTGELFF. This chain joins TRBV19 and TRBJ2-2, with 8 bases that match TRBD2. Germline CDR1 and CDR2: LNHDA and SQIVND (reference sequence). The CDR3 has 17 amino acids. J gave up 3 bases and V 1 base, and 7 bases lay outside the gene matches.

V and J are TRBV5-6 and TRBJ1-1; D is undetermined. Per germline, CDR1 SGHDT and CDR2 YYEEEE. The V end was cut by 4 bases, the J end by 6 bases, with 13 bases between. CDR3 length: 13 residues. The CDR3 here is CASSPAGGAEAFF. The CDR3 nucleotides are TGTGCCAGCAGCCCGGCGGGCGGGGCTGAAGCTTTCTTT.

The chain uses TRBV9 and TRBJ1-4; TRBD1 agrees at 9 bases. Germline V lookup: CDR1 SGDLS, CDR2 YYNGEE. V lost 4 bases, J lost 8 bases, and 9 bases stayed unmatched. The length of the CDR3 is 15 residues. This CDR3 reads CASSSTGGAEEKLFF. CDR3 bases: TGTGCCAGCAGCAGTACAGGGGGCGCGGAAGAAAAACTGTTTTTT.

The J gene is TRBJ2-1, the V gene TRBV30; 11 positions agree with TRBD2. J was trimmed by 8 bases and V by 5 bases; bases with no gene match: 20. The CDR3 spans 18 residues. CDR1 and CDR2 from the germline V gene are GTSNPN and SVGIG (reference sequence). The chain's CDR3 is CAWWPKGGLAGGKDEQFF. The CDR3 DNA reads as TGTGCCTGGTGGCCGAAGGGTGGTCTAGCGGGAGGTAAGGATGAGCAGTTCTTC.

The chain carries TRBV5-6 and TRBJ1-5, with 9 bases that match TRBD1. Germline V gene lookup returns CDR1 SGHDT and CDR2 YYEEEE. The V and J ends lost 5 bases and 5 bases, in that order; junction bases with no gene match: 5. The CDR3 totals 14 residues. Here the CDR3 reads CASSRRQGDQPQHF. CDR3 nucleotides: TGTGCCAGCAGTCGAAGACAGGGGGATCAGCCCCAGCATTTT.

For the CDR3, the DNA is TGTGCCAGCTCACTCGAACAGGAGTCCTACGAGCAGTACTTC. Translation: CASSLEQESYEQYF. The V gene is TRBV18, the J gene TRBJ2-7; maybe TRBD1 (5 bases). V was clipped by 4 bases and J by 1 base, with 11 bases between them. Germline lookup yields CDR1 KGHSH and CDR2 LQKENI. The CDR3 consists of 14 residues.

The chain couples TRBV6-2 or TRBV6-3 to TRBJ1-2; D is unresolved. This CDR3 comprises 13 residues. The germline gives CDR1 MNHEY, CDR2 SVGEGT. Trimming took off 2 bases at V and 0 bases at J, with 4 bases between the two ends. The CDR3 nucleotides are TGTGCCAGCAGTTACGCAGCTAACTATGGCTACACCTTC. This gives the protein CASSYAANYGYTF.

The chain links TRBV7-2 to TRBJ1-3; tentatively, D is TRBD1 (5 bases). The CDR3 sequence is 15 residues long. Germline CDR1 is SGHTA and CDR2 is FQGNSA. V was pared by 2 bases and J by 4 bases, with 12 bases between. The CDR3 reads CASSLIWGEGNTIYF. CDR3 bases: TGTGCCAGCAGCTTAATCTGGGGGGAAGGAAACACCATATATTTT.

The chain recombines TRBV5-1 with TRBJ1-3; the match to TRBD1 covers 11 bases. After removal of 4 bases from V and 3 bases from J, the junction contained 6 bases not matched to a gene. Germline assignment: CDR1 SGHRS and CDR2 YFSETQ. This CDR3 has 16 residues. CDR3 amino acids: CASSPGQGANGNTIYF. As DNA, the CDR3 is TGCGCCAGCAGCCCTGGACAGGGGGCTAATGGAAACACCATATATTTT.